This T cell receptor (beta chain) was recorded in a study of cytomegalovirus exposure and HLA in healthy donors. Study-level information: In terms of ancestry, the Caucasian-associated cluster contained about 81% of the 300 to 400 genotyped donors. Study outcomes and limitations: The likely origin of a cluster of highly shared sequence variants was a sequencing artifact. Most TCR sequences proved rare, with some public TCRs found in many donors. According to a later analysis, most TCR beta chains associated with CMV appeared HLA-restricted.

V was cut by 0 bases and J by 8 bases, with 8 bases left in between. This CDR3 spans 12 amino acids. Germline lookup yields CDR1 SQVTM and CDR2 ANQGSEA. Researchers ran the PCR with 60 Vbeta and 13 Jbeta primers. The table came from immunoSEQ multiplex PCR; TCRdb's copy has only in-frame clones and leaves some out. The sample has roughly 200,000 clones, around 82% seen once. About this clone itself: Its antigen remains unidentified.

The sequenced sample consisted of PBMCs. The TCR comes from a woman in her 30s in good health and CMV-seronegative. The chain combines TRBV29-1 with TRBJ1-3; maybe TRBD1 (6 bases). The CDR3 protein is CSVEEGGYTIYF. CDR3 nucleotide sequence: TGCAGCGTTGAAGAAGGGGGTTACACCATATATTTT.